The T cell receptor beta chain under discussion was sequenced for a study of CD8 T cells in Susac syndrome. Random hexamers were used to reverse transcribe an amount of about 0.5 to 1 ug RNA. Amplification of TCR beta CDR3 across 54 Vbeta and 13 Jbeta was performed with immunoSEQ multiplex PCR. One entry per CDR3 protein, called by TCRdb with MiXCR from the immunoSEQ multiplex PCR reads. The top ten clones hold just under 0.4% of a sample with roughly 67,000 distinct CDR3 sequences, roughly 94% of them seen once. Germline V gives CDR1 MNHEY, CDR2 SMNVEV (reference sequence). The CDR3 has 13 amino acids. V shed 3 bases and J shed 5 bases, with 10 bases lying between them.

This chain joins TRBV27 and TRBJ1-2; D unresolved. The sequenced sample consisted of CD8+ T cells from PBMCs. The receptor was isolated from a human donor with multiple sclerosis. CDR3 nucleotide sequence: TGTGCCAGCAGTTTCGGTGGGAAATATGGCTACACCTTC. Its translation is CASSFGGKYGYTF.